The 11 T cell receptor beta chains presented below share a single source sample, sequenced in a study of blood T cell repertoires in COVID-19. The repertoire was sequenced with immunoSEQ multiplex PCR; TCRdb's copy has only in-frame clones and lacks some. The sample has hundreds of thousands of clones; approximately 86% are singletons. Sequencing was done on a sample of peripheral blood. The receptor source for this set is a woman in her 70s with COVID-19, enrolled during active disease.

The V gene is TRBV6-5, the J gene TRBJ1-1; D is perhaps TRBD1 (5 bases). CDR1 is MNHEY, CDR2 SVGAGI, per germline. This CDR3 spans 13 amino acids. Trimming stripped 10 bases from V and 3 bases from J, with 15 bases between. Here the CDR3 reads CATRRGSYTEAFF. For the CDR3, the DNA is TGTGCCACCAGACGGGGGAGTTACACTGAAGCTTTCTTT.

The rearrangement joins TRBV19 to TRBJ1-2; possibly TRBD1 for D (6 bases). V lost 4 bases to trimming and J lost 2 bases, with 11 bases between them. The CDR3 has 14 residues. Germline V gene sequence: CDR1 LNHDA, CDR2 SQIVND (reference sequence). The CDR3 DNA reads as TGTGCCAGTAGTAACCAGGGGAAAAACTATGGCTACACCTTC. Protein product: CASSNQGKNYGYTF.

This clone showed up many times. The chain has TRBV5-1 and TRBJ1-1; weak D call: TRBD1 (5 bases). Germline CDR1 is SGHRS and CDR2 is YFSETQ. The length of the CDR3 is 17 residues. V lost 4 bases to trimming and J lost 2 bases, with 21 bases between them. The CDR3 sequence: CASSPVEGSTLNTEAFF. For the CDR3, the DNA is TGCGCCAGCAGCCCCGTGGAGGGGTCCACTCTAAACACTGAAGCTTTCTTT.

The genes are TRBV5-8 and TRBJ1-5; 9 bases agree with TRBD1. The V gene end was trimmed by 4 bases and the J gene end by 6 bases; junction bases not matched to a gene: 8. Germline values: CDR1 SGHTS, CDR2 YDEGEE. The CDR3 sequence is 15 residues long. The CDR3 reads CASSAGQGHGQPQHF. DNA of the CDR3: TGTGCCAGCAGCGCGGGACAGGGTCACGGTCAGCCCCAGCATTTT.

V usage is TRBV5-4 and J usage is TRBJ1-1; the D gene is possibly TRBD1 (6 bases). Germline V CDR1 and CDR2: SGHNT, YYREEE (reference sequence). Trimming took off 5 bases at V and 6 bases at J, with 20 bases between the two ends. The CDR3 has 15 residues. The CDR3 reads CASSLLDTDRAEAFF. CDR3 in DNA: TGTGCCAGCAGTCTTCTAGACACGGACAGAGCTGAAGCTTTCTTT.

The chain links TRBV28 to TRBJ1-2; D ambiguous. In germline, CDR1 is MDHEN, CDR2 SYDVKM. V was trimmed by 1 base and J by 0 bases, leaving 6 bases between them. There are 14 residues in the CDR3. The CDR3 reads CASSLSSSNYGYTF. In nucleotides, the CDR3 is TGTGCCAGCAGTTTATCCTCTTCTAACTATGGCTACACCTTC.

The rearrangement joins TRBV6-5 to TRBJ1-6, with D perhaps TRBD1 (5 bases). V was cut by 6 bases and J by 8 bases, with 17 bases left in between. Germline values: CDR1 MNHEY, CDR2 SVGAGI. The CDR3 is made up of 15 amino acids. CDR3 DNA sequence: TGTGCCAGCAGCCGACACCGCCGGGGGGATTCACCCCTCCACTTT. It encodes CASSRHRRGDSPLHF.

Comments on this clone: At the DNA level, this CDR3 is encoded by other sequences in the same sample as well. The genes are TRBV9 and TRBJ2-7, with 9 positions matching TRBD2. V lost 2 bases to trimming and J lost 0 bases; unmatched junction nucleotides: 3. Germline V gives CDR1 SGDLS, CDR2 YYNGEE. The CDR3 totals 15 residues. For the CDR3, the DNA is TGTGCCAGCAGCGTCGGAGCGGGGGGCTCCTACGAGCAGTACTTC. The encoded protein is CASSVGAGGSYEQYF.

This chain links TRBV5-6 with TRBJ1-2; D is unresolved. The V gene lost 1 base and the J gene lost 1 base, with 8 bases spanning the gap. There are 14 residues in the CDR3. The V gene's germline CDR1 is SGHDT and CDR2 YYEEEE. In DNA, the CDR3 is TGTGCCAGCAGCTTGCCCGACTATAACTATGGCTACACCTTC. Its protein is CASSLPDYNYGYTF.

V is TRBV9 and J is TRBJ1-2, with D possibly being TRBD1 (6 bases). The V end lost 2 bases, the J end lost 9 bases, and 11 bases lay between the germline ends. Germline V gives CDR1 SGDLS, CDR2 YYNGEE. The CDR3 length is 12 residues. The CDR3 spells CASSVYRDRYTF. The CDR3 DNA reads TGTGCCAGCAGCGTGTACAGGGATCGCTACACCTTC.

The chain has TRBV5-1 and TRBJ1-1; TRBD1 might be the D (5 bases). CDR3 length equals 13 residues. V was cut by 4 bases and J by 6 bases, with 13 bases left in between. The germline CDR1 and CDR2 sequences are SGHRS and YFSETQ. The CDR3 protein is CASSTIQGPEAFF. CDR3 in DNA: TGCGCCAGCAGCACAATTCAGGGCCCTGAAGCTTTCTTT.